This entry lists 15 T cell receptor beta chains sequenced from one sample in a study of blood T cell repertoires in COVID-19. Profiling relied on immunoSEQ multiplex PCR, and the TCRdb table lists in-frame clones only, not all of them. In the table there are 200,000 to 300,000 clones, 80% to 90% of which are singletons. Source material: peripheral blood. The receptors shown here come from a woman aged 40 to 55 with acute or convalescent COVID-19.

The chain is built from TRBV5-1 and TRBJ1-1; 9 nucleotides match TRBD1. Trimming took 2 bases from V and 7 from J; bases not matched to a gene: 3. The V gene's germline CDR1 is SGHRS and CDR2 YFSETQ. The CDR3 sequence is 13 residues long. CDR3 amino acids: CASSLQGADEAFF. The CDR3 DNA is TGCGCCAGCAGCTTACAGGGGGCGGATGAAGCTTTCTTT.

This chain uses TRBV5-6 with TRBJ2-3; D unresolved. The CDR3 has 13 amino acids. Trimming stripped 1 base from V and 1 base from J, with 4 bases between. The V gene's germline CDR1 is SGHDT and CDR2 YYEEEE. The CDR3 nucleotides read TGTGCCAGCAGCTTGCATGGCACAGATACGCAGTATTTT. Its protein is CASSLHGTDTQYF.

The chain is built from TRBV3-1 (or the pseudogene TRBV3-2) and TRBJ2-1; 9 bases fit TRBD2. J gave up 4 bases and V 4 bases, and 5 bases lay outside the gene matches. The germline V gene has CDR1 LGHDT and CDR2 YNNKEL (reference sequence). This CDR3 is built from 15 residues. CDR3 region: CASSPLAGGYNEQFF. The CDR3 bases are TGTGCCAGCAGCCCGCTGGCGGGGGGGTACAATGAGCAGTTCTTC.

The chain carries TRBV12-3 or TRBV12-4 and TRBJ1-2; D is uncertain. V lost 4 bases and J lost 7, with 13 bases in between. CDR3 size: 13 residues. CDR3 protein: CASSYSASGGYTF. For the CDR3, the DNA is TGTGCCAGCAGTTACTCAGCGTCCGGTGGCTACACCTTC.

On this clone itself: Its ends do not fully match the called genes, so a read error is possible. The chain combines TRBV3-1 (or the pseudogene TRBV3-2) with TRBJ1-2, with TRBD1 identical over 8 bases. This CDR3 has 11 amino acids. Germline CDR1 LGHDT, CDR2 YNNKEL (reference sequence). The CDR3 DNA is TGTGCCAGCAGCCAGGGGGACAGGCCTGACTTC. This codes for CASSQGDRPDF.

The chain links TRBV4-1 to TRBJ1-2; TRBD1 is a possible D gene (5 bases). This CDR3 comprises 17 residues. Germline V CDR1 and CDR2: MGHRA, YSYEKL. V was clipped by 0 bases and J by 5 bases, with 19 bases between them. CDR3 region: CASSQDLSGGGRYGYTF. The CDR3, as DNA: TGCGCCAGCAGCCAAGATCTCTCGGGGGGAGGGCGATATGGCTACACCTTC.

The chain has TRBV18 and TRBJ2-7, with 7 bases aligning to TRBD2. The CDR3 consists of 14 residues. Germline assignment: CDR1 KGHSH and CDR2 LQKENI. The V segment lost 4 bases and the J segment 5 bases; nucleotides outside the gene matches: 8. The DNA of the CDR3 is TGTGCCAGCTCACTAAACCTACGGGGGGACGAGCAGTACGTC. The encoded protein is CASSLNLRGDEQYV.

This sequence joins TRBV10-3 and TRBJ2-3; 12 bases map to TRBD2. This CDR3 has 15 residues. The germline V gene encodes CDR1 ENHRY and CDR2 SYGVKD. V was clipped by 3 bases and J by 5 bases; unmatched bases: 3. The CDR3 loop reads CAISDSTSGGDTQYF. The CDR3 nucleotides are TGTGCCATCAGTGACTCGACTAGCGGGGGAGATACGCAGTATTTT.

The chain joins TRBV2 to TRBJ1-1; D unresolved. The germline V and J ends were trimmed by 4 bases and 0 bases, with 9 bases remaining between them. CDR1 SNHLY and CDR2 FYNNEI come from the germline V gene. The CDR3 is 14 amino acids. The CDR3 protein is CASSGRQLNTEAFF. The CDR3 coding sequence is TGTGCCAGCAGTGGGAGGCAGTTGAACACTGAAGCTTTCTTT. The variable domain in full, completed from reference TRBV2 and TRBJ1-1, reads EPEVTQTPSHQVTQMGQEVILRCVPISNHLYFYWYRQILGQKVEFLVSFYNNEISEKSEIFDDQFSVERPDGSNFTLKIRSTKLEDSAMYFCASSGRQLNTEAFFGQGTRLTVV.

The chain combines TRBV9 with TRBJ1-3; D may be TRBD1 (6 bases). Germline CDR1 and CDR2: SGDLS and YYNGEE. CDR3 length equals 12 residues. Trimming took off 5 bases at V and 4 bases at J, with 7 bases between the two ends. The CDR3 loop reads CASRDRGNTIYF. CDR3 DNA sequence: TGTGCCAGCAGGGACAGAGGAAACACCATATATTTT. The full variable domain, rest sourced from reference TRBV9 and TRBJ1-3, is DSGVTQTPKHLITATGQRVTLRCSPRSGDLSVYWYQQSLDQGLQFLIQYYNGEERAKGNILERFSAQQFPDLHSELNLSSLELGDSALYFCASRDRGNTIYFGEGSWLTVV.

The DNA of the CDR3 is TGTGCCAGTACTGCCGGGGGTTTGCGGACTGAAGCTTTCTTT. It translates to CASTAGGLRTEAFF. The chain employs TRBV19 and TRBJ1-1; D might be TRBD1 (5 bases). The germline V gene has CDR1 LNHDA and CDR2 SQIVND (reference sequence). V lost 7 bases and J lost 5, with 17 bases in between. The CDR3 spans 14 residues.

This sequence joins TRBV9 and TRBJ2-1; TRBD2 aligns across 10 bases. The germline V gene encodes CDR1 SGDLS and CDR2 YYNGEE. This CDR3 contains 15 residues. V gave up 3 bases and J gave up 5 bases; unmatched junction bases: 5. The CDR3 DNA is TGTGCCAGCAGCGCTCGGACTAGCGGAAACAATGAGCAGTTCTTC. Its protein product is CASSARTSGNNEQFF.

This sequence joins TRBV5-5 and TRBJ2-7; no firm D call. Germline loops: CDR1 SGHKS, CDR2 YYEKEE (reference sequence). Trimming took off 1 base at V and 6 bases at J, with 11 bases between the two ends. The CDR3 has 13 amino acids. The CDR3 DNA is TGTGCCAGCAGCTTGCAAGTCTCGCGCGAGCAGTACGTC. Protein sequence: CASSLQVSREQYV.

Of note for this clone: Germline and junction disagree at one end, which may indicate a read error. The V gene is TRBV11-2, the J gene TRBJ1-2; no firm D call. The CDR3 is 11 residues long. Germline V gene data show CDR1 as SGHAT and CDR2 as FQNNGV. CDR3 loop: CASSLDDNAVF. The CDR3, as DNA: TGTGCCAGCAGCTTAGATGATAATGCGGTGTTC.

The chain combines TRBV6-5 with TRBJ2-5; 8 positions match TRBD2. Looked up from germline, CDR1 is MNHEY and CDR2 is SVGAGI. This CDR3 is 14 amino acids long. The junction had 4 bases not matched to a gene; V was cut back by 5 bases and J by 2 bases. CDR3 nucleotide sequence: TGTGCCAGCAGTCCCATAGCGGGGCAAGAGACCCAGTACTTC. This sequence encodes CASSPIAGQETQYF.